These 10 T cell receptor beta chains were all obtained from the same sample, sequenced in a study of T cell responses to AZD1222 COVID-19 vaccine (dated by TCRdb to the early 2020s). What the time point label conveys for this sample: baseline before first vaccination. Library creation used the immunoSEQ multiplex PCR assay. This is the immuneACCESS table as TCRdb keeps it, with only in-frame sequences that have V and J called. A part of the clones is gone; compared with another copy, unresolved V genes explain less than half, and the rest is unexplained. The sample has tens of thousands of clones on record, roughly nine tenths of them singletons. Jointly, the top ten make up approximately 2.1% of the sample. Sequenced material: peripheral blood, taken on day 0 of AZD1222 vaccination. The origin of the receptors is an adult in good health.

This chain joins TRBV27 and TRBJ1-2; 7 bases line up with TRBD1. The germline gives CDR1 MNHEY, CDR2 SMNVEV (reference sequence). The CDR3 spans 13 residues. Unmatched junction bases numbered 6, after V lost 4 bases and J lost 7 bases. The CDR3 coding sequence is TGTGCCAGCAGTTCCCGGCAGGGGGGTGGCTACACCTTC. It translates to CASSSRQGGGYTF.

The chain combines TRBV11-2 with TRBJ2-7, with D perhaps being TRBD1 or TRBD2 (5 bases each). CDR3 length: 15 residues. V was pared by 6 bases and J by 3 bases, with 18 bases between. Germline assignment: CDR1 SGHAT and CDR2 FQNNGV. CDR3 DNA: TGTGCCAGCAGTCTCGGGCCGGGGACCCACTACGAGCAGTACTTC. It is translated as CASSLGPGTHYEQYF. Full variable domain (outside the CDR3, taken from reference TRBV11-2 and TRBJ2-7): EAGVAQSPRYKIIEKRQSVAFWCNPISGHATLYWYQQILGQGPKLLIQFQNNGVVDDSQLPKDRFSAERLKGVDSTLKIQPAKLEDSAVYLCASSLGPGTHYEQYFGPGTRLTVT.

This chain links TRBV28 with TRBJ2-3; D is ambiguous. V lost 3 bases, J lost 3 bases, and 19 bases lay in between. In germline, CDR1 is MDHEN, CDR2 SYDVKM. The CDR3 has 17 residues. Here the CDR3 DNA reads TGTGCCAGCAGTTTCAGTTCTTCGTTCCCGAGAACAGATACGCAGTATTTT. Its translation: CASSFSSSFPRTDTQYF.

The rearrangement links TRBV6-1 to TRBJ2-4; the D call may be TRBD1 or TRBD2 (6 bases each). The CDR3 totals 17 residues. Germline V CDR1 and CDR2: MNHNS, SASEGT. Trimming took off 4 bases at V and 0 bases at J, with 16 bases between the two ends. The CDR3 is CASSGRQDYLAKNIQYF. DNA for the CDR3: TGTGCCAGCAGTGGGAGACAGGACTATCTAGCCAAAAACATTCAGTACTTC.

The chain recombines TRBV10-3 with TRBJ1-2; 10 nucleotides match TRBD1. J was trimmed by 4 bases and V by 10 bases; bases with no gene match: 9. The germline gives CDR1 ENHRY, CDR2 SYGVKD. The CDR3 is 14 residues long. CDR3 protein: CATETGGSIYGYTF. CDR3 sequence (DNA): TGTGCCACCGAGACAGGGGGCTCTATCTATGGCTACACCTTC.

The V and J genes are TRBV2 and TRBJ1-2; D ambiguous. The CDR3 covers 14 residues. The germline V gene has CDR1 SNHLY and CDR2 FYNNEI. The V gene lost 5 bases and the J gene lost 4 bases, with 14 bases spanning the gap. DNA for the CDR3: TGTGCCAGCAGTACCGGGTCCAAGGGCTATGGCTACACCTTC. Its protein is CASSTGSKGYGYTF.

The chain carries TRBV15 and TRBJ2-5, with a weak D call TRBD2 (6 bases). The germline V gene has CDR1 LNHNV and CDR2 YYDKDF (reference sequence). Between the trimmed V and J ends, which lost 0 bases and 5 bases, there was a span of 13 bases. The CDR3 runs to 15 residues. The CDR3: CATSRDGGGLETQYF. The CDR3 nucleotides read TGTGCCACCAGCAGAGATGGTGGAGGGCTGGAGACCCAGTACTTC. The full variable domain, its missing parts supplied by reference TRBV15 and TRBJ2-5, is DAMVIQNPRYQVTQFGKPVTLSCSQTLNHNVMYWYQQKSSQAPKLLFHYYDKDFNNEADTPDNFQSRRPNTSFCFLDIRSPGLGDTAMYLCATSRDGGGLETQYFGPGTRLLVL.

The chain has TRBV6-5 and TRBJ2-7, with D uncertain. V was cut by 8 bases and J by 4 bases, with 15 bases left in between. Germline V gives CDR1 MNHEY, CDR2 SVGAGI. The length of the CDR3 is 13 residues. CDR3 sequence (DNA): TGTGCCAGCCTACCGGGTGCCCCGTACGAGCAGTACTTC. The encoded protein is CASLPGAPYEQYF.

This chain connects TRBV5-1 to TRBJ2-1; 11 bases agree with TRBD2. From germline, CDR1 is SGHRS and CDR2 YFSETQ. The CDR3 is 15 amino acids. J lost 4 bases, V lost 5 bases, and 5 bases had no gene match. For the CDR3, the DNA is TGCGCCAGCAGTTTGACTAGCGGGGTATACAATGAGCAGTTCTTC. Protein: CASSLTSGVYNEQFF. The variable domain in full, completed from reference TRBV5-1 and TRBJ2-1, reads KAGVTQTPRYLIKTRGQQVTLSCSPISGHRSVSWYQQTPGQGLQFLFEYFSETQRNKGNFPGRFSGRQFSNSRSEMNVSTLELGDSALYLCASSLTSGVYNEQFFGPGTRLTVL.

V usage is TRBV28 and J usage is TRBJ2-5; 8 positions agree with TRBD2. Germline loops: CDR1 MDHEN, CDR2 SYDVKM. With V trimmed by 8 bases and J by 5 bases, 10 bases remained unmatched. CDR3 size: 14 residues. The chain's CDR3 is CASQAGGATETQYF. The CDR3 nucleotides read TGTGCCAGCCAGGCCGGGGGGGCTACGGAGACCCAGTACTTC. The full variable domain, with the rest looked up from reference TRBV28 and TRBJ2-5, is DVKVTQSSRYLVKRTGEKVFLECVQDMDHENMFWYRQDPGLGLRLIYFSYDVKMKEKGDIPEGYSVSREKKERFSLILESASTNQTSMYLCASQAGGATETQYFGPGTRLLVL.